These T cell receptor beta chains were read from a single sample in a study of PD-L1 blockade in urothelial cancer. Profiled with immunoSEQ multiplex PCR; TCRdb holds only in-frame clones, not every one. The repertoire holds some 27,000 clones, with 80% as singletons. This sample comprised PBMCs, obtained around atezolizumab (anti-PD-L1) treatment. Source of these receptors: a man over 45 with urothelial cancer. Both conserved end residues are part of each CDR3. Each record gives: V gene, D gene, clone size, J gene, CDR3 DNA, CDR3 protein. A D gene is named only where the DNA matches it firmly. Size is stated for part of the rows, as once, few or many counts, or as a class when the clone is expanded.

>TRBV6-5|TRBD2|-|TRBJ2-5
TGTGCCAGCAGTCCACCGGGACTAGCGGGGCAGACCCAGTACTTC
CASSPPGLAGQTQYF
>TRBV2|-|-|TRBJ2-5
TGTGCCAGCAGTAGGTGGGGCAGCCAAGAGACCCAGTACTTC
CASSRWGSQETQYF
>TRBV27|-|-|TRBJ1-6
TGTGCCAGCAGTTTTCGGCGGGGGGCGGAAAATTATAATTCACCCCTCCACTTT
CASSFRRGAENYNSPLHF
>TRBV5-1|-|-|TRBJ2-5
TGCGCCAGCAGAATGAGAGACGGGGGAAGGTTTGGAGGGACCCAGTACTTC
CASRMRDGGRFGGTQYF
>TRBV29-1|TRBD1|-|TRBJ2-3
TGCAGCGTTGGTGGACAGGGGGCCACAGATACGCAGTATTTT
CSVGGQGATDTQYF
>TRBV7-8|-|-|TRBJ1-3
TGTGCCAGCAGCCCTACGAGGGCGGCTGGAAACACCATATATTTT
CASSPTRAAGNTIYF
>TRBV13|-|-|TRBJ2-7
TGTGCCAGCAGCTCTAGCGCCGCCTCCTACGAGCAGTACTTC
CASSSSAASYEQYF
>TRBV7-9|-|-|TRBJ2-6
TGTGCCAGCAGCTTCCGGTTGGGGGGAGCTGGGGCCAACGTCCTGACTTTC
CASSFRLGGAGANVLTF
>TRBV5-5|TRBD2|-|TRBJ2-5
TGTGCCAGCAGCTTGTTCGCGGGAGGGGAGTACCAAGAGACCCAGTACTTC
CASSLFAGGEYQETQYF
>TRBV29-1|-|-|TRBJ2-7
TGCAGCGTTGACGCCCCCCCGCCAGTCCCCTACGAGCAGTACTTC
CSVDAPPPVPYEQYF
>TRBV25-1|TRBD1|-|TRBJ1-5
TGTGCCAGCAGCGGAGGGACAGGGAGATTTAGCAATCAGCCCCAGCATTTT
CASSGGTGRFSNQPQHF
>TRBV5-1|TRBD2|-|TRBJ2-3
TGCGCCAGCAGCTTGGGGCCTAGCGGGGGGGTAGATACGCAGTATTTT
CASSLGPSGGVDTQYF
>TRBV27|-|-|TRBJ2-5
TGTGCCAGCAGTTTCCGGGAGACCCAGTACTTC
CASSFRETQYF
>TRBV9|TRBD2|-|TRBJ2-3
TGTGCCAGCAGCAAGGGACTAGCGGGAGGGAAAACAGATACGCAGTATTTT
CASSKGLAGGKTDTQYF
>TRBV7-9|-|-|TRBJ1-3
TGTGCCAGCAGCATCTCGCCTCGGGTTCACTCTGGAAACACCATATATTTT
CASSISPRVHSGNTIYF
>TRBV7-2|TRBD2|-|TRBJ2-3
TGTGCCAGCAGCCCTCGACTAGCGGGAGGAGGCACAGATACGCAGTATTTT
CASSPRLAGGGTDTQYF
>TRBV7-9|-|-|TRBJ1-2
TGTGCCAGCAGCTTACAGGCGTATGGCTACACCTTC
CASSLQAYGYTF
>TRBV5-1|TRBD2|-|TRBJ2-1
TGCGCCAGCAGCTTGGCAGGACTAGCGAGTTACAATGAGCAGTTCTTC
CASSLAGLASYNEQFF
>TRBV5-1|-|once|TRBJ2-7
TGCGCCAGCAGCTTGGAAAGGCAGGGCCACGAGCAGTACTTC
CASSLERQGHEQYF
>TRBV5-1|-|-|TRBJ2-1
TGCGCCAGCAGCTTTAGCGTTAGCTCCTACAATGAGCAGTTCTTC
CASSFSVSSYNEQFF
>TRBV7-3|TRBD2|-|TRBJ2-1
TGTGCCAGCAGCTTAGGTCGGACTAGCAACGAGCAGTTCTTC
CASSLGRTSNEQFF
>TRBV15|-|-|TRBJ1-2
TGTGCCACCAGCGGGAGGCTTAGATTCGATGGCTACACCTTC
CATSGRLRFDGYTF
>TRBV23-1|-|-|TRBJ2-5
TGCGCCAGCAGTCAATGGGGCCGCGCCGAGAACCAAGGCGAAAAAGAGACCCAGTACTTC
CASSQWGRAENQGEKETQYF
>TRBV6-5|-|once|TRBJ2-7
TGTGCCAGCAGTTACACCCCGACAGGCCCATGGGACGAGCAGTACTTC
CASSYTPTGPWDEQYF
>TRBV19|-|-|TRBJ1-3
TGTGCCAGCACTCAGGCCGGCTCTGGAAACACCATATATTTT
CASTQAGSGNTIYF
>TRBV7-2|TRBD2|-|TRBJ2-1
TGTGCCAGCAGCCCCTGGACTAGCGGGGGCTACAATGAGCAGTTCTTC
CASSPWTSGGYNEQFF
>TRBV28|-|few|TRBJ1-5
TGTGCCAGCAGTCGAGATTCTAGCAATCAGCCCCAGCATTTT
CASSRDSSNQPQHF
>TRBV7-8|TRBD2|-|TRBJ2-7
TGTGCCAGCAGCTCCACCCCGGGGGGCTCCTACGAGCAGTACTTC
CASSSTPGGSYEQYF
>TRBV15|TRBD1|-|TRBJ2-1
TGTGCCACCAGCAGAGGGGTGGGGACAGGGGTTAATGAGCAGTTCTTC
CATSRGVGTGVNEQFF
>TRBV6-1|-|-|TRBJ1-3
TGTGCCAGCCGCCCCCCGGGGACTGGAAACACCATATATTTT
CASRPPGTGNTIYF
>TRBV28|-|-|TRBJ2-3
TGTGCCAGCAGTTTGGGGAGGGGGGGCACAGATACGCAGTATTTT
CASSLGRGGTDTQYF
>TRBV19|TRBD1|-|TRBJ1-2
TGTGCCAGTAGTTCTCCGACAGGGGCTGTTGGTGGCTACACCTTC
CASSSPTGAVGGYTF
>TRBV16|-|-|TRBJ1-3
TGTGCCAGCTTTCGGAGCTCCTCTGGAAACACCATATATTTT
CASFRSSSGNTIYF
>TRBV20-1|-|-|TRBJ2-5
TGCAGTGCTATGGCCCCAGAGACCCAGTACTTC
CSAMAPETQYF
>TRBV7-3|TRBD2|-|TRBJ2-5
TGTGCCAGCAGCTTAGTGAGCGGGGCGGGGGCCCAGTACTTC
CASSLVSGAGAQYF
>TRBV7-9|-|few|TRBJ1-1
TGTGCCAGCAGCCCAGGGTATGTGGGCACTGAAGCTTTCTTT
CASSPGYVGTEAFF
>TRBV29-1|-|medium-sized|TRBJ1-1
TGCAGCGTTGGGGAGGGTTTGAATGAAGCTTTCTTT
CSVGEGLNEAFF
>TRBV19|TRBD2|-|TRBJ2-1
TGTGCCAGTAGTACCCCCTTACTAGCGGGAGGGCGTAATGAGCAGTTCTTC
CASSTPLLAGGRNEQFF
>TRBV15|TRBD2|-|TRBJ2-1
TGTGCCACCAGCCCAGCGGGAACAGATCTCAATGAGCAGTTCTTC
CATSPAGTDLNEQFF
>TRBV10-3|-|-|TRBJ2-2
TGTGCCATCAGTTGGGCGAACAGGAAGAACACCGGGGAGCTGTTTTTT
CAISWANRKNTGELFF
>TRBV5-1|-|few|TRBJ2-6
TGCGCCAGCAGCTTGGCCCCCCAGGGAACTGGGGCCAACGTCCTGACTTTC
CASSLAPQGTGANVLTF
>TRBV27|TRBD1|-|TRBJ2-5
TGTGCCAGCAGTCCGGGACAGAACCACCAAGAGACCCAGTACTTC
CASSPGQNHQETQYF